The subject of this entry is one T cell receptor (beta chain). The sample belongs to a study of CD8 T cells in Susac syndrome. Reverse transcription of about 0.45 to 1 ug RNA was carried out with random hexamers. TCRdb itself ran the immunoSEQ multiplex PCR reads through MiXCR, one entry per CDR3 protein. The sample holds about 250,000 distinct CDR3 sequences, about 94% seen once. Sequencing used CD4+ T cells from PBMCs. This receptor was taken from a human donor with multiple sclerosis.

The CDR3 loop is CSVDEQGGYEQYF. The CDR3 DNA follows: TGCAGCGTAGACGAGCAGGGGGGCTACGAGCAGTACTTC. V is TRBV29-1 and J is TRBJ2-7; tentatively, D is TRBD1 (7 bases). This CDR3 contains 13 residues. The V gene's germline CDR1 is SQVTM and CDR2 ANQGSEA. The V end lost 6 bases, the J end lost 3 bases, and 15 bases lay between the germline ends.